A selection of T cell receptor beta chains follows, all from one sample in a study of shared clonotypes between healthy human individuals. The protocol was immunoSEQ multiplex PCR, while the TCRdb copy is restricted to in-frame clones and leaves out a portion. This sample has more than 2 million clones, with 93% found just once. The sequencing input was naive CD8+ T cells from PBMCs. These receptors originate from a young man in good health. Some clones in this sample may be carry-over from other donors' samples. Each CDR3 is given with its conserved first and last residue. D genes are given only for firm matches. Rows give clone size only sometimes, using once, few, many, or a class for an expanded clone.

abundance	v_gene	d_gene	j_gene	CDR3nt	CDR3aa
-	TRBV4-1	TRBD1	TRBJ2-1	TGCGCCAGCAGCCAAGAAGTCTGGACAGGGTGGTACGATGAGCAGTTCTTC	CASSQEVWTGWYDEQFF
-	TRBV7-8	-	TRBJ2-1	TGTGCCAGCAGCCCGGCCGTTGCCTCCTACAATGAGCAGTTCTTC	CASSPAVASYNEQFF
-	TRBV28	-	TRBJ2-7	TGTGCCAGCAGTTTATTAAGCGGCTACGAGCAGTACTTC	CASSLLSGYEQYF
-	TRBV4-1	TRBD1	TRBJ2-7	TGCGCCAGCAGCCATCGGGACAGGGGGACCTACGAGCAGTACTTC	CASSHRDRGTYEQYF
-	TRBV7-7	-	TRBJ2-7	TGTGCCAGCAGCTTAGAGGCCGGCGACGAGCAGTACTTC	CASSLEAGDEQYF
few	TRBV11-2	TRBD1	TRBJ1-5	TGTGCCAGCAGCTTAGGAGGGGGCTATAGCAATCAGCCCCAGCATTTT	CASSLGGGYSNQPQHF
-	TRBV19	TRBD1	TRBJ1-3	TGTGCCAGTCGGGACAGGGCGGCCGGAAACACCATATATTTT	CASRDRAAGNTIYF
few	TRBV7-7	-	TRBJ2-2	TGTGCCAGCAGAGCAGGGTCCGGGGAGCTGTTTTTT	CASRAGSGELFF
-	TRBV7-9	-	TRBJ1-4	TGTGCCAGCAGCTTACCAGGTACCCTGGGCGGTGAAAAACTGTTTTTT	CASSLPGTLGGEKLFF
-	TRBV5-1	-	TRBJ2-1	TGCGCCAGCAGCTTGAAAAGTCGAGCGGGTCGGGTCGGTGAGCAGTTCTTC	CASSLKSRAGRVGEQFF
-	TRBV4-3	TRBD2	TRBJ2-1	TGCGCCAGCAGCCAAGATGAGGGCTTGGGCGGGAGGGCCAGGGCTGAGCAGTTCTTC	CASSQDEGLGGRARAEQFF
once	TRBV27	-	TRBJ2-1	TGTGCCAGCGAGGGTGGATTTCCCCATGAGCAGTTCTTC	CASEGGFPHEQFF
-	TRBV4-2	-	TRBJ2-1	TGTGCCAGCAGCCCGAGGCGACTAGTCAGGGACAATGAGCAGTTCTTC	CASSPRRLVRDNEQFF
-	TRBV19	TRBD1	TRBJ2-2	TGTGCCAGTAGAACAACGGACAGGGGGCCTACCGGGGAGCTGTTTTTT	CASRTTDRGPTGELFF
-	TRBV29-1	-	TRBJ2-3	TGCAGCGTTGAAGGAGAAACCTCAGTGAGGTTTCTTACGCAGTATTTT	CSVEGETSVRFLTQYF
-	TRBV7-8	TRBD2	TRBJ2-1	TGTGCCAGCAGCTTGGAGGGACTAGCGGGAGACCGCAATGAGCAGTTCTTC	CASSLEGLAGDRNEQFF
-	TRBV27	-	TRBJ2-1	TGTGCCAGCAGTTATTCAGGGGATGAGCAGTTCTTC	CASSYSGDEQFF
-	TRBV5-4	-	TRBJ1-6	TGTGCCAGCAGCGAGGCCGGGAATTCACCCCTCCACTTT	CASSEAGNSPLHF
-	TRBV28	-	TRBJ1-2	TGTGCCAGCAGCCCTACCATACAGAGCCGCTATGGCTACACCTTC	CASSPTIQSRYGYTF
-	TRBV27	-	TRBJ2-7	TGTGCCAGCAGTTTAATCAGGGGCCTCTACGAGCAGTACTTC	CASSLIRGLYEQYF
-	TRBV9	TRBD2	TRBJ2-7	TGTGCCAGCAGCGTAGGTAGCGGGAGAGATGGGCACTACGAGCAGTACTTC	CASSVGSGRDGHYEQYF
-	TRBV11-2	-	TRBJ2-7	TGTGCCAGCAGCTTAGTGGAGGCACGTACCTACGAGCAGTACTTC	CASSLVEARTYEQYF
-	TRBV4-1	-	TRBJ1-5	TGCGCCAGCAGCCAAGTTGCAACAGTCAATCAGCCCCAGCATTTT	CASSQVATVNQPQHF
few	TRBV27	-	TRBJ1-1	TGTGCCAGCTCTACCATTCTCGGGGTTACGGCTTTCTTT	CASSTILGVTAFF
-	TRBV7-9	-	TRBJ2-7	TGTGCCAGCAGCTTAACAGGCAGGCCACCCTACGAGCAGTACTTC	CASSLTGRPPYEQYF